The 25 T cell receptor beta chains reported below all come from one sample, sequenced in a study of blood T cell repertoires in COVID-19. TCRdb's table, derived via immunoSEQ multiplex PCR, lists solely in-frame clones and lacks some. The table shows about 160,000 clones, with 80% occurring only once. The sequencing input was PBMCs or T cells enriched from blood (not recorded which). Source of these receptors: a woman aged 55-69 years who had recovered from COVID-19.

The chain couples TRBV2 to TRBJ1-2, with D maybe TRBD1 (5 bases). Germline V gene sequence: CDR1 SNHLY, CDR2 FYNNEI. The CDR3 is 14 amino acids. V was pared by 9 bases and J by 2 bases, with 16 bases between. The CDR3 loop is CARSGLSKNYGYTF. DNA of the CDR3: TGTGCCAGATCGGGACTATCAAAGAACTATGGCTACACCTTC.

The rearrangement joins TRBV5-1 to TRBJ1-1; 8 bases line up with TRBD1. V was clipped by 4 bases and J by 3 bases; unmatched bases: 14. CDR1 and CDR2 from the germline V gene are SGHRS and YFSETQ. The CDR3 extends over 17 amino acids. The CDR3 here is CASSVGTGESLDTEAFF. As DNA, the CDR3 is TGCGCCAGCAGCGTAGGGACAGGAGAATCCTTGGACACTGAAGCTTTCTTT.

This chain uses TRBV2 with TRBJ1-3, with 7 bases aligning to TRBD1. The CDR3 covers 15 residues. With 7 bases clipped from V and 4 bases from J, the junction kept 10 bases outside the gene matches. CDR1 is SNHLY, CDR2 FYNNEI, per germline. CDR3 nucleotide sequence: TGTGCCAGCATCGACATGAGGGGGCGCGGAAACACCATATATTTT. Its protein product is CASIDMRGRGNTIYF.

The J gene is TRBJ2-7, the V gene TRBV2; maybe TRBD1 (5 bases). Germline CDR1 is SNHLY and CDR2 is FYNNEI. V lost 4 bases, J lost 2 bases, and 9 bases lay in between. The CDR3 is made up of 13 amino acids. The CDR3 protein is CASSGQGPYEQYF. CDR3 coding DNA: TGTGCCAGCAGTGGCCAGGGCCCCTACGAGCAGTACTTC.

This clone occurred a few times. The genes are TRBV6-6 and TRBJ1-5, with D hard to call. This CDR3 has 16 residues. Germline values: CDR1 MNHNY, CDR2 SVGAGI (reference sequence). Between the trimmed V and J ends, which lost 6 bases and 5 bases, there was a span of 20 bases. CDR3 region: CASSQSGGRRYQPQHF. The CDR3 nucleotides read TGTGCCAGCAGCCAGTCAGGCGGGAGGAGATATCAGCCCCAGCATTTT.

The V gene is TRBV12-3 or TRBV12-4, the J gene TRBJ2-5; no reliable D call. Trimming shortened V by 1 base and J by 3 bases, and 6 bases separated the two germline ends. CDR3 length: 13 amino acids. This chain's CDR3 is CASSLVGKETQYF. The CDR3 DNA reads as TGTGCCAGCAGTTTAGTCGGTAAAGAGACCCAGTACTTC.

This clone was observed once. This chain joins TRBV6-4 and TRBJ1-3; possibly TRBD1 for D (5 bases). Between the trimmed V and J ends, which lost 2 bases and 0 bases, there was a span of 8 bases. Germline assignment: CDR1 MRHNA and CDR2 SNTAGT. The CDR3 consists of 15 residues. The CDR3 loop reads CASSDATVSGNTIYF. CDR3 coding DNA: TGTGCCAGCAGTGACGCGACAGTCTCTGGAAACACCATATATTTT.

This chain uses TRBV27 with TRBJ1-1; the match to TRBD1 covers 7 bases. V lost 6 bases, J lost 1 base, and 8 bases stayed unmatched. The CDR3 length is 15 residues. In germline, CDR1 is MNHEY, CDR2 SMNVEV (reference sequence). The CDR3 bases are TGTGCCAGCAGGGACCGACAGGGCTGGAACACTGAAGCTTTCTTT. It specifies CASRDRQGWNTEAFF.

The CDR3 spells CASSEVGVYEQYF. Here the CDR3 DNA reads TGTGCCAGCAGTGAAGTAGGGGTTTACGAGCAGTACTTC. The J gene is TRBJ2-7, the V gene TRBV2; perhaps TRBD1 as D (5 bases). Germline CDR1 reads SNHLY; CDR2 reads FYNNEI. V lost 1 base to trimming and J lost 4 bases, with 8 bases between them. The CDR3 is 13 amino acids.

V gene TRBV11-2 combines with J gene TRBJ1-2; D is unresolved. This CDR3 spans 12 amino acids. The ends were cut back, 5 bases at V and 14 bases at J, with 18 bases in the middle. Germline lookup yields CDR1 SGHAT and CDR2 FQNNGV. For the CDR3, the DNA is TGTGCCAGCAGCCGACGGATTAGGGAGCTAACCTTC. Translated, it gives CASSRRIRELTF.

This chain links TRBV3-1 (or the pseudogene TRBV3-2) with TRBJ2-3; TRBD2 matches at 8 bases. The ends lost 5 bases at V and 0 bases at J; junction bases unmatched: 7. The CDR3 length is 16 residues. The germline CDR1 and CDR2 sequences are LGHDT and YNNKEL (reference sequence). CDR3 loop: CASSSISGGSTDTQYF. The DNA of the CDR3 is TGTGCCAGCAGCTCAATCAGCGGGGGAAGCACAGATACGCAGTATTTT.

V and J are TRBV28 and TRBJ2-5; 7 bases align to TRBD2. With 4 bases clipped from V and 0 bases from J, the junction kept 5 bases outside the gene matches. The germline CDR1 and CDR2 sequences are MDHEN and SYDVKM. The CDR3 loop spans 15 amino acids. The DNA for the CDR3 is TGTGCCAGCAGTTCCCCGCGGGGGAACCAAGAGACCCAGTACTTC. Encoded protein: CASSSPRGNQETQYF. The full variable domain, in which reference TRBV28 and TRBJ2-5 provide the parts outside the CDR3, is DVKVTQSSRYLVKRTGEKVFLECVQDMDHENMFWYRQDPGLGLRLIYFSYDVKMKEKGDIPEGYSVSREKKERFSLILESASTNQTSMYLCASSSPRGNQETQYFGPGTRLLVL.

The CDR3 coding sequence is TGTGCCAGCAGCTTACCCCCAAGCGGGTCGGGCTATGGCTACACCTTC. Protein: CASSLPPSGSGYGYTF. V usage is TRBV7-6 and J usage is TRBJ1-2; D not resolved. Trimming shortened V by 2 bases and J by 4 bases, and 17 bases separated the two germline ends. Germline CDR1 and CDR2: SGHVS and FNYEAQ. This CDR3 comprises 16 residues.

The chain links TRBV6-1 to TRBJ1-2; TRBD1 matches at 7 bases. The germline V gene encodes CDR1 MNHNS and CDR2 SASEGT. This CDR3 spans 13 amino acids. With 3 bases clipped from V and 5 bases from J, the junction kept 3 bases outside the gene matches. The CDR3 coding sequence is TGTGCCAGCAGTGAGGTGACAGGGTATGGCTACACCTTC. Translating it yields CASSEVTGYGYTF.

The gene calls are TRBV6-5 and TRBJ1-4; perhaps TRBD1 as D (6 bases). Germline CDR1 MNHEY, CDR2 SVGAGI. The CDR3 extends over 13 amino acids. V was cut by 8 bases and J by 8 bases, with 15 bases left in between. The CDR3 here is CASARGSQEKLFF. The CDR3 DNA reads TGTGCCAGCGCAAGGGGGTCTCAAGAAAAACTGTTTTTT.

This clone was seen a single time. V usage is TRBV7-4 and J usage is TRBJ1-5; 9 nucleotides align to TRBD1. Unmatched junction bases numbered 2, after V lost 3 bases and J lost 2 bases. The V gene's germline CDR1 is SGHVT and CDR2 SQSDAQ. The CDR3 spans 15 residues. The CDR3 bases are TGTGCCAGCAGCTTTACAGGGGGCTGCAATCAGCCCCAGCATTTT. Its protein is CASSFTGGCNQPQHF.

The J gene is TRBJ1-2, the V gene TRBV30; TRBD1 is a possible D gene (6 bases). Germline CDR1 is GTSNPN and CDR2 is SVGIG (reference sequence). V lost 1 base, J lost 7 bases, and 16 bases lay in between. CDR3 size: 14 residues. CDR3 protein: CAWSAGGTMGGYTF. DNA for the CDR3: TGTGCCTGGAGTGCTGGGGGCACCATGGGTGGCTACACCTTC.

In its sample, this clone was seen once. The rearrangement uses TRBV29-1 and TRBJ1-1, with 7 nucleotides matching TRBD1. The V and J ends lost 5 bases and 2 bases, in that order; junction bases with no gene match: 5. The CDR3 loop spans 13 amino acids. CDR1 and CDR2 (germline): SQVTM, ANQGSEA. CDR3: CSVPDRANTEAFF. The CDR3 DNA sequence: TGCAGCGTTCCCGACAGGGCCAACACTGAAGCTTTCTTT.

There are a few counts of this clone. V and J are TRBV5-1 and TRBJ2-5; tentative D call: TRBD1 (7 bases). Trimming took off 0 bases at V and 3 bases at J, with 12 bases between the two ends. The length of the CDR3 is 15 residues. CDR1 SGHRS and CDR2 YFSETQ come from the germline V gene. CDR3: CASSLVGRGEETQYF. The CDR3 region has the DNA TGCGCCAGCAGCTTGGTCGGCAGGGGGGAAGAGACCCAGTACTTC.

This rearrangement joins TRBV19 to TRBJ2-2; D might be TRBD1 (5 bases). Germline lookup yields CDR1 LNHDA and CDR2 SQIVND (reference sequence). The CDR3 consists of 16 residues. V dropped 3 bases and J dropped 5 bases, with 16 bases sitting between them. CDR3 nucleotide sequence: TGTGCCAGTAGTATCCCCCCAGGGCTGGGTACCGGGGAGCTGTTTTTT. Its translation: CASSIPPGLGTGELFF.

The chain recombines TRBV25-1 with TRBJ1-1; D remains ambiguous. The germline gives CDR1 MGHDK, CDR2 SYGVNS. The ends were cut back, 3 bases at V and 11 bases at J, with 19 bases in the middle. This CDR3 has 14 residues. CDR3 region: CASSDSLSSELAFF. CDR3 nucleotides: TGTGCCAGCAGTGATAGTCTTTCATCCGAGCTGGCTTTCTTT.

The J gene is TRBJ1-4, the V gene TRBV19; D is uncertain. The germline V and J ends were trimmed by 9 bases and 8 bases, with 13 bases remaining between them. Germline-derived CDR1 and CDR2 are LNHDA and SQIVND (reference sequence). The CDR3 sequence is 12 residues long. In nucleotides, the CDR3 is TGTGCCAGCCGCTTCCCCGGGGAAAAACTGTTTTTT. It specifies CASRFPGEKLFF.

The gene calls are TRBV5-1 and TRBJ2-7; 8 positions agree with TRBD1. Unmatched junction bases numbered 8, after V lost 5 bases and J lost 4 bases. The length of the CDR3 is 14 residues. CDR1 and CDR2 (germline): SGHRS, YFSETQ. CDR3 in amino acids: CASSGQGLSYEQYF. The CDR3 DNA sequence: TGCGCCAGCAGTGGACAGGGACTCAGTTACGAGCAGTACTTC. The entire variable domain, with the rest obtained from reference TRBV5-1 and TRBJ2-7, is as follows: KAGVTQTPRYLIKTRGQQVTLSCSPISGHRSVSWYQQTPGQGLQFLFEYFSETQRNKGNFPGRFSGRQFSNSRSEMNVSTLELGDSALYLCASSGQGLSYEQYFGPGTRLTVT.

V gene TRBV7-9 combines with J gene TRBJ2-1; no clear D. This CDR3 region has 13 residues. The germline V gene has CDR1 SEHNR and CDR2 FQNEAQ (reference sequence). V gave up 0 bases and J gave up 7 bases, with 7 bases separating them. CDR3 region: CASSLAWRNEQFF. CDR3 coding DNA: TGTGCCAGCAGCTTAGCGTGGCGGAATGAGCAGTTCTTC.

V and J are TRBV24-1 and TRBJ1-5, with D possibly being TRBD1 (6 bases). The CDR3 length is 14 residues. CDR1 and CDR2 from the germline V gene are KGHDR and SFDVKD. Deletions cut 4 bases from V and 9 bases from J, with 15 bases between. This CDR3 reads CATSDLDRQAPQHF. DNA for the CDR3: TGTGCCACCAGTGACCTCGACCGACAGGCGCCCCAGCATTTT.